The sequence of this TCR beta chain was determined in a study of patients and donors after allogeneic stem cell transplantation. In TCRdb, the RT-PCR reads were re-called with MiXCR into one record per CDR3 protein. The repertoire has about 110,000 distinct CDR3 sequences, approximately 40% of them found once; the top ten carry around 25%. Sequenced input: blood, either unsorted or a sorted T cell fraction (not recorded which). This TCR was sampled from a human donor who was either an allogeneic HSCT recipient or a stem cell or donor lymphocyte infusion donor (not recorded which). It is not recorded whose cells these are; they may come from a transplant donor.

Here the CDR3 DNA reads TGTGCCACCAGTGATAAAGGTGGGGTTGCCTTGAATGAGCAGTTCTTC. Amino acid sequence: CATSDKGGVALNEQFF. The rearrangement joins TRBV24-1 to TRBJ2-1; D ambiguous. CDR3 length: 16 amino acids. Trimming removed 3 bases at V and 7 bases at J, with 18 bases between. Germline V CDR1 and CDR2: KGHDR, SFDVKD.